The clone carrying this TCR beta chain was detected a few times. This specimen belongs to a study of technical replicates of blood from a few donors. Assay used: immunoSEQ multiplex PCR; TCRdb lists only in-frame clones, some missing. The sample holds approximately 60,000 clones, approximately 83% seen once. CDR1 and CDR2 from the germline V gene are SEHNR and FQNEAQ (reference sequence). CDR3 length equals 14 residues. Trimming at V came to 3 bases and at J to 0 bases, leaving 0 bases not matched to a gene. The origin of this receptor is a human donor in good health. Some clones in this sample may be carry-over from other donors' samples. The sequenced material came from PBMCs. V and J are TRBV7-9 and TRBJ2-3, with 7 bases identical to TRBD1. The CDR3 nucleotides read TGTGCCAGCAGCTTGGGACAGAGCACAGATACGCAGTATTTT. Translation: CASSLGQSTDTQYF.